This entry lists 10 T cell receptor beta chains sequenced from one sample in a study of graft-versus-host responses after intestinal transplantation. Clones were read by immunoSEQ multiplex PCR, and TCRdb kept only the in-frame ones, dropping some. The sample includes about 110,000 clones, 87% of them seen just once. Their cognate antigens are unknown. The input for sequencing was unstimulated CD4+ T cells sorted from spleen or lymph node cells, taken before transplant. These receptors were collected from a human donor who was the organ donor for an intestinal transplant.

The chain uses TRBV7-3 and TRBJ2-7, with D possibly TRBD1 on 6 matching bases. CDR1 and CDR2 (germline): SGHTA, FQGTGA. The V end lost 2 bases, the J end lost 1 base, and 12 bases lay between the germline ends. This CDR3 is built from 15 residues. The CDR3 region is CASSLGPGASYEQYF. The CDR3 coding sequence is TGTGCCAGCAGCTTAGGCCCAGGGGCTTCCTACGAGCAGTACTTC. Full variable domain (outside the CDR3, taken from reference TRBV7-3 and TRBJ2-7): GAGVSQTPSNKVTEKGKYVELRCDPISGHTALYWYRQSLGQGPEFLIYFQGTGAADDSGLPNDRFFAVRPEGSVSTLKIQRTERGDSAVYLCASSLGPGASYEQYFGPGTRLTVT.

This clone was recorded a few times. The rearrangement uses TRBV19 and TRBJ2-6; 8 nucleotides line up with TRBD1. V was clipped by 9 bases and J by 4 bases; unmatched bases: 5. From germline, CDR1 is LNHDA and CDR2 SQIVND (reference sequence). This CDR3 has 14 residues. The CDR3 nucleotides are TGTGCCAGCCGAGACAGGGGAGGGGCCAACGTCCTGACTTTC. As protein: CASRDRGGANVLTF.

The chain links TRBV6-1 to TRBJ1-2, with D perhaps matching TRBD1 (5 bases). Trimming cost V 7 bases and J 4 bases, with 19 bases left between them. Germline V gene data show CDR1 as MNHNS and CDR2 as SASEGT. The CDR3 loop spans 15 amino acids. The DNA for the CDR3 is TGTGCCAGCAATCCCTCTTCGCGGGGGGTCTATGGCTACACCTTC. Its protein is CASNPSSRGVYGYTF.

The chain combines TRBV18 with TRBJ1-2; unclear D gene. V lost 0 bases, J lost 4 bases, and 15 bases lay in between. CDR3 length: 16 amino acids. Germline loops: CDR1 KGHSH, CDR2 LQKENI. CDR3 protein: CASSPPEGSPRYGYTF. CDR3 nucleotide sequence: TGTGCCAGCTCACCACCGGAGGGCAGCCCGCGCTATGGCTACACCTTC.

This chain's CDR3 is CSERRLGLYNEQFF. In DNA, the CDR3 is TGCAGCGAAAGGAGGTTGGGCCTCTACAATGAGCAGTTCTTC. This chain joins TRBV29-1 and TRBJ2-1; D may be TRBD2 (5 bases). The V gene lost 7 bases and the J gene lost 3 bases, with 16 bases spanning the gap. Germline V gene sequence: CDR1 SQVTM, CDR2 ANQGSEA. The CDR3 extends over 14 amino acids.

DNA for the CDR3: TGTGCCAGCAGCGGGTGGCGGGGAGACGTACCCCTCCACTTT. Encoded protein: CASSGWRGDVPLHF. The chain carries TRBV7-2 and TRBJ1-6, with D uncertain. The V and J ends lost 5 bases and 12 bases respectively, with 17 bases between them. CDR3 length: 14 residues. Germline loops: CDR1 SGHTA, CDR2 FQGNSA.

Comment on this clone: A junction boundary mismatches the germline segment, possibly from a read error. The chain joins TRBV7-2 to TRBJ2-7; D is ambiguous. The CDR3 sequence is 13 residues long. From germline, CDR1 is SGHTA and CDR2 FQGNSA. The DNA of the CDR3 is TGTGCCAGCACCTTATATCTCTCCTACGAGCAGTACTTC. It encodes CASTLYLSYEQYF.

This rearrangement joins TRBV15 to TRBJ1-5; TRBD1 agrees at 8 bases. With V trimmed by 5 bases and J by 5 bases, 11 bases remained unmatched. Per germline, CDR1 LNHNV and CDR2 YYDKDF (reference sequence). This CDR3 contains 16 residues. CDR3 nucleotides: TGTGCCACCAGCCGACAGGGGCAAAAAGAAGATCAGCCCCAGCATTTT. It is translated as CATSRQGQKEDQPQHF.

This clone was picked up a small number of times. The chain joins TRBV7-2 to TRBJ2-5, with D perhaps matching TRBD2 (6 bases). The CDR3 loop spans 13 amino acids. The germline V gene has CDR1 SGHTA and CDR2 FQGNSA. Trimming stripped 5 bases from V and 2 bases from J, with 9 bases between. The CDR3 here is CASSVREQETQYF. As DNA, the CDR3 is TGTGCCAGCAGCGTCCGGGAGCAAGAGACCCAGTACTTC.

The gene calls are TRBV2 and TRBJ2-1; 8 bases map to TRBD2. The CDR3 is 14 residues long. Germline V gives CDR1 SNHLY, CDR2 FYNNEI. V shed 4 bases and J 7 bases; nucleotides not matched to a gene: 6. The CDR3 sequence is CASSGTRGGNEQFF. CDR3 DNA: TGTGCCAGCAGTGGGACTCGGGGGGGTAATGAGCAGTTCTTC.